The rows below give T cell receptor beta chains drawn from one sample of a study of monozygotic twins with inflammatory bowel disease. From its re-call of the 5' RACE reads, TCRdb lists each CDR3 protein once, without DNA. The table lists some 150,000 distinct CDR3 sequences. The specimen sequenced was blood. Receptors were obtained from a human donor with ulcerative colitis or Crohn's disease, or a healthy co-twin of an affected twin (not recorded which). CDR3s include the opening cysteine and the closing phenylalanine or tryptophan. Each record gives: J gene, V gene, CDR3 protein.

j_gene: TRBJ2-3
v_gene: TRBV5-4
CDR3aa: CASSQGPGMPDTQYF

j_gene: TRBJ2-3
v_gene: TRBV7-2
CDR3aa: CASTTSADTQYF

j_gene: TRBJ2-5
v_gene: TRBV5-1
CDR3aa: CASSFGAAGETQYF

j_gene: TRBJ1-2
v_gene: TRBV12-3/TRBV12-4
CDR3aa: CASSPNSGGSGYTF

j_gene: TRBJ1-2
v_gene: TRBV29-1
CDR3aa: CSVVYSFPYGYTF

j_gene: TRBJ2-7
v_gene: TRBV9
CDR3aa: CASSAFLAGGTYEQYF

j_gene: TRBJ2-1
v_gene: TRBV6-1
CDR3aa: CASSGTSGGLSYNEQFF

j_gene: TRBJ1-1
v_gene: TRBV7-8
CDR3aa: CASSSGQGASAAFF

j_gene: TRBJ2-3
v_gene: TRBV20-1
CDR3aa: CSARDSGTDTQYF

j_gene: TRBJ1-2
v_gene: TRBV7-2
CDR3aa: CASSLRATQNYGYTF

j_gene: TRBJ2-2
v_gene: TRBV19
CDR3aa: CASTTSGARDGELFF

j_gene: TRBJ2-1
v_gene: TRBV7-2
CDR3aa: CASSLVPSSPNEQFF

j_gene: TRBJ2-7
v_gene: TRBV28
CDR3aa: CASSLGTSGPQGGYEQYF

j_gene: TRBJ2-7
v_gene: TRBV18
CDR3aa: CASSPLPSAYEQYF

j_gene: TRBJ2-1
v_gene: TRBV20-1
CDR3aa: CSASTHPSWDEQFF

j_gene: TRBJ2-5
v_gene: TRBV7-8
CDR3aa: CASRLERGWRQTQYF

j_gene: TRBJ2-1
v_gene: TRBV4-2
CDR3aa: CASSQDGTSAYNEQFF

j_gene: TRBJ2-3
v_gene: TRBV12-3/TRBV12-4
CDR3aa: CASSFRRLAAGDTQYF

j_gene: TRBJ1-4
v_gene: TRBV2
CDR3aa: CASNPRSSTNEKLFF

j_gene: TRBJ2-7
v_gene: TRBV7-2
CDR3aa: CASSLTEKGYEQYF

j_gene: TRBJ1-1
v_gene: TRBV27
CDR3aa: CASSPYLAGGENTEAFF

j_gene: TRBJ2-1
v_gene: TRBV7-2
CDR3aa: CASSLARGLTEQFF

j_gene: TRBJ1-5
v_gene: TRBV23-1
CDR3aa: CASSQPTGQGGRNQPQHF

j_gene: TRBJ2-1
v_gene: TRBV19
CDR3aa: CASSITGAREQFF

j_gene: TRBJ1-1
v_gene: TRBV5-4
CDR3aa: CASSFAFPRNTEAFF

j_gene: TRBJ2-7
v_gene: TRBV4-1
CDR3aa: CASSQGPSGGNGYEQYF

j_gene: TRBJ2-7
v_gene: TRBV5-5
CDR3aa: CASSFYLAGDEQYF

j_gene: TRBJ2-5
v_gene: TRBV20-1
CDR3aa: CSAYLAAGDPSETQYF

j_gene: TRBJ2-5
v_gene: TRBV7-6
CDR3aa: CASSPGQGRETQYF

j_gene: TRBJ2-1
v_gene: TRBV20-1
CDR3aa: CSAPPSWGDMVGNEQFF

j_gene: TRBJ2-2
v_gene: TRBV9
CDR3aa: CASSDGGSEAGELFF

j_gene: TRBJ2-5
v_gene: TRBV6-1
CDR3aa: CASSAFGTGQETQYF

j_gene: TRBJ2-4
v_gene: TRBV5-1
CDR3aa: CASSLEPGQGNIQYF

j_gene: TRBJ2-1
v_gene: TRBV6-5
CDR3aa: CASTRYNEQFF

j_gene: TRBJ1-6
v_gene: TRBV11-3
CDR3aa: CASSSGLGENSPLHF

j_gene: TRBJ2-3
v_gene: TRBV5-6
CDR3aa: CASSLGSNTDTQYF

j_gene: TRBJ2-4
v_gene: TRBV15
CDR3aa: CATSRDQFGASKNIQYF

j_gene: TRBJ2-3
v_gene: TRBV5-1
CDR3aa: CASSLELAGGRGDTQYF

j_gene: TRBJ2-7
v_gene: TRBV27
CDR3aa: CASSLSWTSLPYEQYF

j_gene: TRBJ2-1
v_gene: TRBV5-1
CDR3aa: CASSLLVGTSGLYNEQFF

j_gene: TRBJ1-5
v_gene: TRBV27
CDR3aa: CASSLSPGTPISPQHF

j_gene: TRBJ2-3
v_gene: TRBV11-3
CDR3aa: CASSPRRGNTDTQYF

j_gene: TRBJ2-1
v_gene: TRBV12-3/TRBV12-4
CDR3aa: CASSAHNEQFF

j_gene: TRBJ1-4
v_gene: TRBV7-2
CDR3aa: CASSSPTRNAKLFF

j_gene: TRBJ2-3
v_gene: TRBV5-1
CDR3aa: CASSLAQIGLTDTQYF

j_gene: TRBJ1-2
v_gene: TRBV6-6
CDR3aa: CASRIGSGGHGYTF

j_gene: TRBJ1-1
v_gene: TRBV12-3/TRBV12-4
CDR3aa: CASTISKRGLFMNTEAFF

j_gene: TRBJ1-1
v_gene: TRBV12-3/TRBV12-4
CDR3aa: CASSLSGGLGAFF

j_gene: TRBJ2-1
v_gene: TRBV2
CDR3aa: CASSDPRLAYNEQFF